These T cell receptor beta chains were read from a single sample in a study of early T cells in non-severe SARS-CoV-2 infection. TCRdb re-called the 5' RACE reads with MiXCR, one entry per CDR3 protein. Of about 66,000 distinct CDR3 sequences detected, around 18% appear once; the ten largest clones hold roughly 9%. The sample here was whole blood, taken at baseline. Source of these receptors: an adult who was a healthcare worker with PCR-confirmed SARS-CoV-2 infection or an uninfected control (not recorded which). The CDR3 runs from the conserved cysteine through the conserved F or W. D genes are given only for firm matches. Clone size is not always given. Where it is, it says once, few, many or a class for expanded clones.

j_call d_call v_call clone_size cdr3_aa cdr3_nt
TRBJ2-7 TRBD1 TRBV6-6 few CASSPGTGSSYEQYF TGTGCCAGCAGCCCCGGGACAGGGAGCTCGTACGAGCAGTACTTC
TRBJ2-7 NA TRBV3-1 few CVSSQDRREQYF TGTGTCAGCAGCCAAGATCGGAGGGAGCAGTACTTC
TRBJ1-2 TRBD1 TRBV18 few CASTPRTGPNYGYTF TGTGCCAGCACCCCGCGGACAGGGCCCAACTATGGCTACACCTTC
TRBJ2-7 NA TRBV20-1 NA CSALTGHIYEQYF TGCAGTGCCCTCACCGGACACATCTACGAGCAGTACTTC
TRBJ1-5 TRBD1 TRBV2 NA CASSRDSYNQPQHF TGTGCCAGCAGTCGGGACAGCTACAATCAGCCCCAGCATTTT
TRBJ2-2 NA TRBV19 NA CASSMAAANTGELFF TGTGCCAGTAGTATGGCGGCTGCGAACACCGGGGAGCTGTTTTTT
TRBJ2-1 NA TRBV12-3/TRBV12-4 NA CASSRSYNEQFF TGTGCCAGCAGTCGGTCCTACAATGAGCAGTTCTTC
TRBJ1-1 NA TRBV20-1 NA CSARDSIATEAFF TGCAGTGCTAGAGATTCAATAGCCACTGAAGCTTTCTTT
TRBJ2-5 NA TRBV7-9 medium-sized CASSFSQETQYF TGTGCCAGCAGCTTCTCCCAAGAGACCCAGTACTTC
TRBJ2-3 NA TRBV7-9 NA CASSLLAGPSTDTQYF TGTGCCAGCAGCTTATTGGCGGGACCGAGCACAGATACGCAGTATTTT
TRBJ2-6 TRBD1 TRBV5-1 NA CASSLTGTGVSGANVLTF TGCGCCAGCAGCTTGACCGGGACAGGGGTCTCCGGGGCCAACGTCCTGACTTTC
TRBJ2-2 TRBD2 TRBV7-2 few CASSLGPGGYTGELFF TGTGCCAGCAGCTTAGGTCCGGGAGGGTACACCGGGGAGCTGTTTTTT
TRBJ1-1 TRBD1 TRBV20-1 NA CSARGSGGLMNTEAFF TGCAGTGCTAGGGGATCAGGGGGCCTCATGAACACTGAAGCTTTCTTT
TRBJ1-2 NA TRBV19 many CASSPGRVSTSGYTF TGTGCCAGTAGTCCCGGGCGGGTCTCCACCTCTGGCTACACCTTC
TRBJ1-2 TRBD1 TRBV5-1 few CASSLGAGTGSVAGYTF TGCGCCAGCAGCTTGGGGGCCGGGACAGGGTCCGTCGCCGGCTACACCTTC
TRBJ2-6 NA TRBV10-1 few CASSLTRDPGANVLTF TGCGCCAGCAGTCTCACTAGGGATCCTGGGGCCAACGTCCTGACTTTC
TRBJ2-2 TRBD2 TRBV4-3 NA CASSHDPRGLAGGTGELFF TGCGCCAGCAGTCATGACCCGAGGGGACTAGCGGGAGGCACCGGGGAGCTGTTTTTT
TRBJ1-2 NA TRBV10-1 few CASSEAAGYGYTF TGCGCCAGCAGTGAGGCCGCTGGATATGGCTACACCTTC
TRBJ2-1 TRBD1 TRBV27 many CASKFLLPAAAQGGSYNEQFF TGTGCCAGCAAATTCCTTTTGCCCGCAGCGGCACAGGGGGGAAGCTACAATGAGCAGTTCTTC
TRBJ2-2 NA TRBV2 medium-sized CATQDSNTGELFF TGTGCCACACAGGACTCGAACACCGGGGAGCTGTTTTTT
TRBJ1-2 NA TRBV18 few CASSPVLTGDDYTF TGTGCCAGCTCACCAGTCCTTACGGGGGATGACTACACCTTC
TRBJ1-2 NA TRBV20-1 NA CSASIPDGAGYTF TGCAGTGCAAGCATACCGGACGGCGCCGGCTACACCTTC
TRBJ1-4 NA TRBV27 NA CASSPRSAWGKLFF TGTGCCAGCAGTCCACGCTCGGCGTGGGGAAAACTGTTTTTT
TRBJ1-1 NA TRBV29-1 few CSLRLGPDTEAFF TGCAGCCTGCGACTGGGCCCCGACACTGAAGCTTTCTTT
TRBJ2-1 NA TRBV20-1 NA CSARGELGNEQFF TGCAGTGCTAGAGGGGAACTTGGGAATGAGCAGTTCTTC
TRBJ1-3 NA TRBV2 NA CASRIIGSSGNTIYF TGTGCCAGCAGGATCATAGGGAGCTCTGGAAACACCATATATTTT
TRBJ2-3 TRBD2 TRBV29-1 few CSVLAGVSTDTQYF TGCAGCGTCCTAGCGGGAGTAAGCACAGATACGCAGTATTTT
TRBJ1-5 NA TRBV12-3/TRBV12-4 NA CASSATGNTGNQPQHF TGTGCCAGCAGTGCCACAGGGAATACGGGCAATCAGCCCCAGCATTTT